This T cell receptor (beta chain) was recovered during a study of blood T cell repertoires in COVID-19. Turning to the study itself: Researchers got acute and convalescent COVID-19 samples from the United States, Italy and Spain.

Source study methods: Reference gene primer amplification gave estimated nucleated cell counts. Sequencing used immunoSEQ multiplex PCR; TCRdb keeps in-frame clones, though not all of them. That table furnishes V, J and clone size, whereas the DNA furnished D and trimming. The sample contains 120,000 to 150,000 clones, approximately 86% of which appear only once. V lost 1 base to trimming and J lost 3 bases, with 9 bases between them. Germline V gene sequence: CDR1 LNHNV, CDR2 YYDKDF (reference sequence). The CDR3 loop spans 14 amino acids. Input material: peripheral blood. This clonotype was obtained from a woman in her fifties or sixties with acute or convalescent COVID-19. The V gene is TRBV15, the J gene TRBJ1-1; tentative D call: TRBD1 (5 bases). The CDR3 bases are TGTGCCACCAGCAGAGTGGAAGGGGACACTGAAGCTTTCTTT. Protein sequence: CATSRVEGDTEAFF.